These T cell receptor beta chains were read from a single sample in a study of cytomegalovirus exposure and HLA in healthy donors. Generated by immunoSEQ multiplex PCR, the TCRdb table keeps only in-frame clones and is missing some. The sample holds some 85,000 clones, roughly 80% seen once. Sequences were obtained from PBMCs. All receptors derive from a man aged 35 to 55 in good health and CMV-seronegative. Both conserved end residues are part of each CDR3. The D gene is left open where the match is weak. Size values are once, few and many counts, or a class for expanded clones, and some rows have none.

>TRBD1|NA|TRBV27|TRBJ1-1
TGTGCCAGCAGTTTAGGGGGCAGGGGGCTGGCTTTCTTT
CASSLGGRGLAFF
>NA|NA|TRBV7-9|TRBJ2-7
TGTGCCATCACGGGGGAGTCCTGGTCAGGTTACGAGCAGTACTTC
CAITGESWSGYEQYF
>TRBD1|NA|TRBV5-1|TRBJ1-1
TGCGCCAGCAGACCCGGACAGGGGTGGGACACTGAAGCTTTCTTT
CASRPGQGWDTEAFF
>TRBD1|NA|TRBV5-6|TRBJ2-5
TGTGCCAGCAGCTTGGGCGCCGGGACAGCAAAAGAGACCCAGTACTTC
CASSLGAGTAKETQYF
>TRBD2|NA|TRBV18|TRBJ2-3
TGTGCCAGCTCACCACAGACTAGCGGGGCGGGAGATACGCAGTATTTT
CASSPQTSGAGDTQYF
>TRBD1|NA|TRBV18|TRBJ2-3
TGTGCCAGCTCACCCTATAAGACAGGGCCCGGGGACACAGATACGCAGTATTTT
CASSPYKTGPGDTDTQYF
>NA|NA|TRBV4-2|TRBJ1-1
TGTGCCAGCAGCCATTTGACAGAGATGAACACTGAAGCTTTCTTT
CASSHLTEMNTEAFF
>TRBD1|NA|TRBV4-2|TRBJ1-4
TGTGCCAGCAGCCAGGACAGGGGGGAGGGTGAAAAACTGTTTTTT
CASSQDRGEGEKLFF
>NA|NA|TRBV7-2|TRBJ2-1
TGTGCCAGCAGAACCCTAGTGAGAAGTGAGCAGTTCTTC
CASRTLVRSEQFF
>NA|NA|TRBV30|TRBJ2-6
TGTGCCTGGGACAGCGCTGGGGCCAACGTCCTGACTTTC
CAWDSAGANVLTF
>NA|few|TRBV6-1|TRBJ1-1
TGTGCCAGCAGTGCAGGGGTTAGGACTGAAGCTTTCTTT
CASSAGVRTEAFF
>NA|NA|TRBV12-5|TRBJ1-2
TGTGCTAGTGGTTCGTCGAATGAGAGGGGGGGCGAAACTCACAATGGCTACACCTTC
CASGSSNERGGETHNGYTF
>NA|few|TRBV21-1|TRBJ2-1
TGTGCCAGCAGCAACGGAACGGGGGGGCCTCCCTCCAACCTAAATGAGCAGTTCTTC
CASSNGTGGPPSNLNEQFF
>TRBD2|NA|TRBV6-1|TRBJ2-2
TGTGCCAGCGGTAGCGGGGGGCGGACCGGGGAGCTGTTTTTT
CASGSGGRTGELFF
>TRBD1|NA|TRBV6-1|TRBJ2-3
TGTGCCAGCAGTCAGAGACAGGGTCTAGCGCAGTATTTT
CASSQRQGLAQYF
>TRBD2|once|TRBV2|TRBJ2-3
TGTGCCAGCACCGACATTGACCCCGGGACTAGCGGGGGGGGAGATACGCAGTATTTT
CASTDIDPGTSGGGDTQYF
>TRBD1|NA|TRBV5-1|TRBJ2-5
TGCGCCAGCAGCAAGCTACAGGGGAATCAAGAGACCCAGTACTTC
CASSKLQGNQETQYF
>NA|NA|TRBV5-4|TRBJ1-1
TGTGCCAGCAGCCACCGGAGACAGGAAGTAAGAAGGACTGAAGCTTTCTTT
CASSHRRQEVRRTEAFF
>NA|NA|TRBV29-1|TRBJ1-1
TGCAGCGTTGAGGTGACGGTCGGGACTGAAGCTTTCTTT
CSVEVTVGTEAFF
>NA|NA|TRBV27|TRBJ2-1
TGTGCCAGCAGTTTCACCAGGGGTGGTTACAATGAGCAGTTCTTC
CASSFTRGGYNEQFF
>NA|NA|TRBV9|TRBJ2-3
TGTGCCAGCAGCGTAGAAGGCCAGGGAGATACGCAGTATTTT
CASSVEGQGDTQYF
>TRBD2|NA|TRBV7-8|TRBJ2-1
TGTGCCAGCAGCTTTAGCGTTGGGGGGGTCCCCGATAATGAGCAGTTCTTC
CASSFSVGGVPDNEQFF
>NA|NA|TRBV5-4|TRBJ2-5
TGTGCCAGCAGCTTGCGTGAGACCCAGTACTTC
CASSLRETQYF
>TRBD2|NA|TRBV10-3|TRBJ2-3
TGTGCCATCTATAGCGGGGGTAGCACAGATACGCAGTATTTT
CAIYSGGSTDTQYF
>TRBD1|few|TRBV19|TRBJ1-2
TGTGCCAGTAGCATTGGGACAGTACCCGGCTACACCTTC
CASSIGTVPGYTF
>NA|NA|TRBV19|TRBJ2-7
TGTGCCAGTAGTATCGGGCTAGCGCCAGGGCACGAGCAGTACTTC
CASSIGLAPGHEQYF
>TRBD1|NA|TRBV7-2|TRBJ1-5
TGTGCCAGCAGCCCAGGGGGGAGCCAGCCCCAGCATTTT
CASSPGGSQPQHF
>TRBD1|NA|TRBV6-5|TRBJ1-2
TGTGCCAGCAGTTACTTGGACAGGAACTATGGCTACACCTTC
CASSYLDRNYGYTF
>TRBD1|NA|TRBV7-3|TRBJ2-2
TGTGCCAGCAGAAAAGAGGGGGCGGGCGGGGAGCTGTTTTTT
CASRKEGAGGELFF
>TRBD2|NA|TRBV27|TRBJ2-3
TGTGCCAGCAGTCCCGGACTAGCGGGAAGCACAGATACGCAGTATTTT
CASSPGLAGSTDTQYF
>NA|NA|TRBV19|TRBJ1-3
TGTGCCAGTAGCCGCGGATTCTCTGGAAACACCATATATTTT
CASSRGFSGNTIYF
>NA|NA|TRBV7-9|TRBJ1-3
TGTGCCAGCAGCTCCCGGACTGTTAGCTCTGGAAACACCATATATTTT
CASSSRTVSSGNTIYF
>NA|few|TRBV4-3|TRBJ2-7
TGCGCCAGCAGCCAAGATCTCTCGGGGACACCCTACGAGCAGTACTTC
CASSQDLSGTPYEQYF
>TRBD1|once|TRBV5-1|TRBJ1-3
TGCGCCAGCAGCCCCGGGACAGCGACCTCTGGAAACACCATATATTTT
CASSPGTATSGNTIYF
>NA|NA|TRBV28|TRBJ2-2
TGTGCCAGCAGCCCAATCAGTACGAACACCGGGGAGCTGTTTTTT
CASSPISTNTGELFF
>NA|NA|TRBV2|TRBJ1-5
TGTGCCAGCAAGGGGGGGCACGGTCAGCCCCAGCATTTT
CASKGGHGQPQHF
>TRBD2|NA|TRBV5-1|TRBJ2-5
TGCGCCAGCAGCTTGTACCGGGGGGGCAGTAGGGAGACCCAGTACTTC
CASSLYRGGSRETQYF
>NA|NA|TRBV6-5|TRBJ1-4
TGTGCCAGCAGTTACACTCAGGGACTCGAAAAACTGTTTTTT
CASSYTQGLEKLFF